The clone carrying this T cell receptor beta chain was recorded a few times. Its antigen remains unidentified. CDR1 is MNHEY and CDR2 is SVGEGT in the germline V gene. The CDR3 is 18 residues long. V lost 2 bases, J lost 0 bases, and 17 bases lay in between. The Oncomine TCR Beta short-read assay was what sequenced the DNA obtained from cultured CD4+ T cells. From the PCR reads, TCRdb called clonotypes with MiXCR, one entry per CDR3 protein. The sample holds about 19,000 distinct CDR3 sequences; 31% are singletons and the top ten take 15%. These data come from a study of vaccination and CD4 T cells after COVID-19. Study summary: The interval from dose two to post-vaccine sampling had a median of approximately 73 days, and it ranged from 14 to 241. The authors exposed cells to overlapping spike peptides derived from SARS-CoV-2, HCoV-NL63, HCoV-OC43 and HCoV-229E.

Treatment meaning: roughly 10-day PBMC culture with coronavirus spike peptide pools or control peptides (ViraFEST assay). The source of this sequence is a human donor with COVID-19. Input material: cultured CD4+ T cells from blood. The V gene is TRBV6-2 or TRBV6-3, the J gene TRBJ2-4, with D possibly being TRBD1 (5 bases). CDR3 sequence reads: CASSYRAGPSLAKNIQYF. The CDR3 bases are TGTGCCAGCAGTTACCGGGCAGGGCCGAGCCTAGCCAAAAACATTCAGTACTTC.